This T cell receptor (beta chain) was captured in a study of blood T cell repertoires in COVID-19. In the study overall: Donors in the United States, Italy and Spain gave samples during acute or convalescent COVID-19. Nucleic acid was either cDNA or gDNA, and it came from T cells, B-cell-depleted T cells, or PBMCs.

Germline values: CDR1 MDHEN, CDR2 SYDVKM. The CDR3 extends over 16 amino acids. The V gene end was trimmed by 0 bases and the J gene end by 2 bases; junction bases not matched to a gene: 5. Per the authors' pipeline: Reference gene primers were amplified, and this amplification served to estimate nucleated cell counts. The method was immunoSEQ multiplex PCR; TCRdb's version includes in-frame clones alone and lacks a portion of them. V and J calls and clone size are given by that table; D and trimming were obtained from the DNA. Of 210,000 or so clones listed, more than 70% were seen once; the top ten hold less than 3.5%.

The J gene is TRBJ2-7, the V gene TRBV28; 9 bases align to TRBD2. Sequenced: peripheral blood. The clonotype originates from a man aged 45-65 years with active or convalescent COVID-19. The CDR3 is CASSLWSSGKTYEQYF. The CDR3 nucleotides are TGTGCCAGCAGTTTATGGTCTAGCGGGAAAACCTACGAGCAGTACTTC.